This entry is about one T cell receptor (beta chain). Its antigen is not identified. This specimen comes from a study of identical twins. Overall study findings and caveats: Insertions were reduced in abundant cord blood beta clonotypes but not in memory repertoires.

V lost 4 bases to trimming and J lost 1 base, with 14 bases between them. Germline V gene sequence: CDR1 MNHNS, CDR2 SASEGT. The CDR3 is 16 amino acids. TCRdb re-analysed the 5' RACE reads in MiXCR, keeping a single row per CDR3 protein. This sample yields a few hundred thousand distinct CDR3 sequences, of which over 8.5% are seen a single time; around 3.1% belongs to the top ten. These data were also reused for a study on yellow fever vaccine responses in identical twins.

The genes are TRBV6-1 and TRBJ1-5; D uncertain. Sequencing was performed on PBMCs. The source of this sequence is a woman aged 18-29 years in good health. The CDR3 loop is CASSAGSWSSNQPQHF. The CDR3 nucleotides read TGTGCCAGCAGTGCCGGGAGTTGGAGCAGCAATCAGCCCCAGCATTTT.